One T cell receptor (beta chain) is described in this entry. Its matching antigen is unknown. Germline CDR1 SGHAT, CDR2 FQNNGV. The CDR3 covers 19 residues. This sample stems from a study of T cells expressing NK-cell markers. On the study more broadly: Repertoires of TCR beta were obtained from T cells sorted as CD3+CD56+NKG2C+, CD3+CD56+NKG2C- and CD3+CD56-NKG2C+. Eight donors were sequenced, seven testing HCMV-seropositive and one testing seronegative. Findings of the study overall: One observes that, in a handful of donors, these clonotypes were also the leading ones within the CD3+CD56-NKG2C+ fraction.

In generating TCR beta cDNA, 5'RACE template switching with UMIs was used. Reprocessing the 5' RACE reads, TCRdb reports a single entry for every CDR3 protein and omits DNA. Listed are hundreds of thousands of distinct CDR3 sequences; 6% to 9.5% falls within the top ten. The chain has TRBV11-2 and TRBJ2-1; with no DNA, the TCRdb D assignment of TRBD2 cannot be verified. The sequencing sample was made of blood T cells: a sorted CD56 or NKG2C T cell subset, CD4+ or CD8+ T cells, or bulk PBMC T cells (not recorded which). The receptor was derived from a woman between 18 and 69 years old in good health. Here the CDR3 reads CASSPPGLAGPSSYNEQFF.